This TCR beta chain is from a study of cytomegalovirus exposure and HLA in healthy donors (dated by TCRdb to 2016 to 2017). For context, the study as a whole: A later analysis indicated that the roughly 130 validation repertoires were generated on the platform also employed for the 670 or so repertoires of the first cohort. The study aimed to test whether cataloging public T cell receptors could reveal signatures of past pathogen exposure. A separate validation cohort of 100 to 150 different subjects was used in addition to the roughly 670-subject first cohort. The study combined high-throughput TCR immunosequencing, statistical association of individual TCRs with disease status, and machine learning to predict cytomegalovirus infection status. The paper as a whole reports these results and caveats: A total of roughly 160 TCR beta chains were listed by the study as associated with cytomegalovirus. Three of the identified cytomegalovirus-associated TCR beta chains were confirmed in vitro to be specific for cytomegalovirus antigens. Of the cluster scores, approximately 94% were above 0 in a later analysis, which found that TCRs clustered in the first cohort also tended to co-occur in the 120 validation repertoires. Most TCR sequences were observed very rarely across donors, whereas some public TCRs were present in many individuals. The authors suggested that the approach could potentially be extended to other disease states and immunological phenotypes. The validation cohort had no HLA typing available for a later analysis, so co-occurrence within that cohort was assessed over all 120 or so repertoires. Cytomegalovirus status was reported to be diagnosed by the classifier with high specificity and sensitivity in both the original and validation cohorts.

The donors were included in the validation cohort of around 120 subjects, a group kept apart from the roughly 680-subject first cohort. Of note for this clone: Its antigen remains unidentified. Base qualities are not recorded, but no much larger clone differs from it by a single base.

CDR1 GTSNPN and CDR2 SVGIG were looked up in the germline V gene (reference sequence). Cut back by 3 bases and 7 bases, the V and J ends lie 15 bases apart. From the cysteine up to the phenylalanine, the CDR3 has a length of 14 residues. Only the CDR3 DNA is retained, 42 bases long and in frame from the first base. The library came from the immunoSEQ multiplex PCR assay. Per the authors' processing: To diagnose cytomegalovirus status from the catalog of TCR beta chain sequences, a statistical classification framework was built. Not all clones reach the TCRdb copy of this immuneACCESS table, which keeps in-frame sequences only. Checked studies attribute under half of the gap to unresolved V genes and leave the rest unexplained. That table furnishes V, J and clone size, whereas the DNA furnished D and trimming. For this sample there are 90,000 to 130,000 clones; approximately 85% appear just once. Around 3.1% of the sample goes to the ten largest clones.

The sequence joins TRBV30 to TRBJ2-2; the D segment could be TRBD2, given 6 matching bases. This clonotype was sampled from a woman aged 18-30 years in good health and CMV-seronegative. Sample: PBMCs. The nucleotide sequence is TGTGCCTGGAGGAGGAGACTAGGAAACGGGGAGCTGTTTTTT. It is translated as CAWRRRLGNGELFF.